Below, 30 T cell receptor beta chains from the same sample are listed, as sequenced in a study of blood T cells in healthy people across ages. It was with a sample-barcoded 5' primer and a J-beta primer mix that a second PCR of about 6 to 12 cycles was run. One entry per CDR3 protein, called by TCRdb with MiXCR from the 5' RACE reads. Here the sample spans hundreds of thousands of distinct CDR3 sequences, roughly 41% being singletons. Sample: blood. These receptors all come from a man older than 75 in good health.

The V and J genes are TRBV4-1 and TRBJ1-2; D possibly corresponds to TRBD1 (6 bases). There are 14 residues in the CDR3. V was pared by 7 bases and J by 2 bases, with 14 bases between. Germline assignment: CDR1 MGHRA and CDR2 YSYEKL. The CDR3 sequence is CASTDMGANYGYTF. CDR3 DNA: TGCGCCAGCACCGACATGGGGGCGAACTATGGCTACACCTTC.

The CDR3, as DNA: TGTGCCATCAGTGAGTCAGGGACAGGCCGAGAGACCCAGTACTTC. Amino acids: CAISESGTGRETQYF. This chain uses TRBV10-3 with TRBJ2-5; 8 bases line up with TRBD1. Trimming took 0 bases from V and 4 from J; bases not matched to a gene: 4. Germline V gene sequence: CDR1 ENHRY, CDR2 SYGVKD. This CDR3 region has 15 residues.

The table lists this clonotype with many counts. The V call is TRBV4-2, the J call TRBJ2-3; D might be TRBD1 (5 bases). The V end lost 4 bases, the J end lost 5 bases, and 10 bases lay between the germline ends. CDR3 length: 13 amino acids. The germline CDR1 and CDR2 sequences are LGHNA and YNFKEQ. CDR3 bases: TGTGCCAGCAGCCGGGGCGGCGGAGATACGCAGTATTTT. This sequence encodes CASSRGGGDTQYF.

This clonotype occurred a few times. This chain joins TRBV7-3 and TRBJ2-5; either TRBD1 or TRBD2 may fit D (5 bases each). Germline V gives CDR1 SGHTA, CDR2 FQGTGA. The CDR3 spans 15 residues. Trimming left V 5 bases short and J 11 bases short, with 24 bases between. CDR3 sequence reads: CASSLPGRANNEQYF. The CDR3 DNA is TGTGCCAGCAGCCTCCCGGGACGCGCTAACAATGAGCAGTACTTC. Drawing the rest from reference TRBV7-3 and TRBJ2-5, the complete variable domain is GAGVSQTPSNKVTEKGKYVELRCDPISGHTALYWYRQSLGQGPEFLIYFQGTGAADDSGLPNDRFFAVRPEGSVSTLKIQRTERGDSAVYLCASSLPGRANNEQYFGPGTRLLVL.

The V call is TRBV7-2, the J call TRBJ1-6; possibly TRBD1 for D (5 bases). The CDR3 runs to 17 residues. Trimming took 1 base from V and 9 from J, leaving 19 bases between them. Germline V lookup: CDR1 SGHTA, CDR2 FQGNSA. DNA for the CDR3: TGTGCCAGCAGCTTAGGAATTTCAGGGTCGGGCGGTTCACCCCTCCACTTT. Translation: CASSLGISGSGGSPLHF.

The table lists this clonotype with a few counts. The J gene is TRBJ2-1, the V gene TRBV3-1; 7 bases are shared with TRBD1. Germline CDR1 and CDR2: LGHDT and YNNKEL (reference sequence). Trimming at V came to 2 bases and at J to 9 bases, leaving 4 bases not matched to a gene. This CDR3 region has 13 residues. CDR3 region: CASSQRQGGEQFF. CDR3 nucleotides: TGTGCCAGCAGCCAACGACAGGGTGGTGAGCAGTTCTTC.

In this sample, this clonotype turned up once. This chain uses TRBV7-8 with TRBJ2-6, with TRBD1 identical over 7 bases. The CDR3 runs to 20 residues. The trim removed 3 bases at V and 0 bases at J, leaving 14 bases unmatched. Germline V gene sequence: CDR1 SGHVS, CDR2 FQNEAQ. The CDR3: CASSLKPGQRLVSGANVLTF. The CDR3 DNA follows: TGTGCCAGCAGCTTGAAACCGGGACAGAGATTAGTCTCTGGGGCCAACGTCCTGACTTTC.

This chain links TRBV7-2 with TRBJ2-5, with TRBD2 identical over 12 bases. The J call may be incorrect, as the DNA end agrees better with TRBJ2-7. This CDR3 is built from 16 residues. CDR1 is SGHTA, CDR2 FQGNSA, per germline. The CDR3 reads CASSLLTSGRVYEQYF. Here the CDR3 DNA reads TGTGCCAGCAGCTTATTGACTAGCGGGAGAGTATACGAGCAGTACTTC.

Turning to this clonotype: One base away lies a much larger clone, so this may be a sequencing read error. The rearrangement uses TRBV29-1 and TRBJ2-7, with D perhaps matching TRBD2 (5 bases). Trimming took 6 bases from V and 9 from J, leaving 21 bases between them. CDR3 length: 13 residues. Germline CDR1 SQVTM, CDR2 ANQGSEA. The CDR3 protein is CSVAGKMSGGQYF. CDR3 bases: TGCAGCGTGGCCGGGAAAATGTCCGGCGGGCAGTACTTC.

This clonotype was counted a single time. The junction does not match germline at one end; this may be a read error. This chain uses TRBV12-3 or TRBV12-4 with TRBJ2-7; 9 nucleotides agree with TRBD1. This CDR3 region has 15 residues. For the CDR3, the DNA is TGTGCCAGCAGTTCGAACAGGGGGCGCAACAATGAGCGGTACTTC. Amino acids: CASSSNRGRNNERYF.

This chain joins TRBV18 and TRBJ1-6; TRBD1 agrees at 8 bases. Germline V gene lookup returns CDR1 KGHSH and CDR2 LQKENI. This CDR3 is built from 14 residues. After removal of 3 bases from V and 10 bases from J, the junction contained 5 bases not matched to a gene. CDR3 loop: CASSPTGERSPLHF. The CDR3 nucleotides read TGTGCCAGCTCACCGACAGGGGAAAGGTCACCCCTCCACTTT. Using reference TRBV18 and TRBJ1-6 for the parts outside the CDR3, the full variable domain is NAGVMQNPRHLVRRRGQEARLRCSPMKGHSHVYWYRQLPEEGLKFMVYLQKENIIDESGMPKERFSAEFPKEGPSILRIQQVVRGDSAAYFCASSPTGERSPLHFGNGTRLTVT.

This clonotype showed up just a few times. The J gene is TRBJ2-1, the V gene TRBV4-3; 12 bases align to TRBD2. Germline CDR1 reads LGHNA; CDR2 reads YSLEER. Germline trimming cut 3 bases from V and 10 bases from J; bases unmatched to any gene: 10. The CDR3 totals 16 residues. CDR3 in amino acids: CASSQTASGGAREQFF. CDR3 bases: TGCGCCAGCAGCCAGACTGCTAGCGGGGGGGCCAGGGAGCAGTTCTTC.

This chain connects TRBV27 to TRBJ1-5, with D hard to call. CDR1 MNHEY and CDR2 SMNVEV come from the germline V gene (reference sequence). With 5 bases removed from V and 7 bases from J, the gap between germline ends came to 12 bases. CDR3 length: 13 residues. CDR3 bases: TGTGCCAGCAGTCCCCGGGAAGGCCAGCCCCAGCATTTT. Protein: CASSPREGQPQHF.

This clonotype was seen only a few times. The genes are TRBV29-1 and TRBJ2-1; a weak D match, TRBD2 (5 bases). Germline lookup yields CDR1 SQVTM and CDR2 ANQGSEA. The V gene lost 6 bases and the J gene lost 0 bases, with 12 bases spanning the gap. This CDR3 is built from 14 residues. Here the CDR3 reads CSVPAVSSYNEQFF. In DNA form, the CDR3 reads TGCAGCGTACCAGCGGTTAGCTCCTACAATGAGCAGTTCTTC.

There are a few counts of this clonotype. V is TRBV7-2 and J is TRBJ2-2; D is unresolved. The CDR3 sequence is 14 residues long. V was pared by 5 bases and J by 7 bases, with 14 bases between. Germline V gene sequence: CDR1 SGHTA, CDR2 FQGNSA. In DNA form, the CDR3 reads TGTGCCAGCAGCCCAACGGTGCTACACGGGGAGCTGTTTTTT. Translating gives CASSPTVLHGELFF. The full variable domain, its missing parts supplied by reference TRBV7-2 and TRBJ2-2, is GAGVSQSPSNKVTEKGKDVELRCDPISGHTALYWYRQSLGQGLEFLIYFQGNSAPDKSGLPSDRFSAERTGGSVSTLTIQRTQQEDSAVYLCASSPTVLHGELFFGEGSRLTVL.

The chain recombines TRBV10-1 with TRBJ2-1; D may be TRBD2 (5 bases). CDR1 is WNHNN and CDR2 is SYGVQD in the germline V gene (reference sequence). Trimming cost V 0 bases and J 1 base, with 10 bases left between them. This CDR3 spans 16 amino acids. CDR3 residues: CASSESTTKSYNEQFF. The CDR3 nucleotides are TGCGCCAGCAGTGAGTCTACGACTAAATCCTACAATGAGCAGTTCTTC.

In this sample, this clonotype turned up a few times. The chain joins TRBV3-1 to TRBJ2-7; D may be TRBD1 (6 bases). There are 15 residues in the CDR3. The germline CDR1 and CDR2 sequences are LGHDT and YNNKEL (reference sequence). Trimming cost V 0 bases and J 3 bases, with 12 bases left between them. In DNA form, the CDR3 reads TGTGCCAGCAGCCAAGAACAGGGTTTCGGCTACGAGCAGTACTTC. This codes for CASSQEQGFGYEQYF.

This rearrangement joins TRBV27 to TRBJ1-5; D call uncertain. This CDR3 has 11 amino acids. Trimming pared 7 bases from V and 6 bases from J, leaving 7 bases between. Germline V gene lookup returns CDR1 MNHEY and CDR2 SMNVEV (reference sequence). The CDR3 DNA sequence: TGTGCCAGCACCCGCGGTCAGCCCCAGCATTTT. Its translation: CASTRGQPQHF.

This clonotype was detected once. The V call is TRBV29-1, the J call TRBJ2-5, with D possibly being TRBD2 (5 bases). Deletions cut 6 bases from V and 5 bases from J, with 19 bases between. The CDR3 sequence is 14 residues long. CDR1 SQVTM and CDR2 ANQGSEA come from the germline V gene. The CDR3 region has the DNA TGCAGCGTCGGGTTGAGGGTTCGGTCGGAGACCCAGTACTTC. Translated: CSVGLRVRSETQYF. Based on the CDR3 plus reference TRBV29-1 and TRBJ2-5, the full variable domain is SAVISQKPSRDICQRGTSLTIQCQVDSQVTMMFWYRQQPGQSLTLIATANQGSEATYESGFVIDKFPISRPNLTFSTLTVSNMSPEDSSIYLCSVGLRVRSETQYFGPGTRLLVL.

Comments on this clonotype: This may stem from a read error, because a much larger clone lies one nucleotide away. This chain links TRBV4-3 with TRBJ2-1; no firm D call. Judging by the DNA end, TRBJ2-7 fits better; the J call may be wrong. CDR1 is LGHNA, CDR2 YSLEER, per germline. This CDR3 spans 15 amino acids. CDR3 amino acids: CASSPKAGDISEQYF. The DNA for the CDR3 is TGCGCCAGCAGCCCGAAGGCCGGAGATATTTCCGAGCAGTACTTC.

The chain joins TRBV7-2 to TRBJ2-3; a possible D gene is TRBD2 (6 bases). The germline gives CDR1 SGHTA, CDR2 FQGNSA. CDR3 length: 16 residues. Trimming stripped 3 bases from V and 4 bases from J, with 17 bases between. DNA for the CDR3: TGTGCCAGCAGCTTGCGGTCCGGGGGTAGCGCAGATACGCAGTATTTT. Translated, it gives CASSLRSGGSADTQYF.

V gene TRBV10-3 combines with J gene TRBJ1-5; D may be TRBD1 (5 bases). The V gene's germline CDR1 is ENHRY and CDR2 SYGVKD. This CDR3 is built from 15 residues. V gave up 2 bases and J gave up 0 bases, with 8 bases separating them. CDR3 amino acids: CAISEGGVSNQPQHF. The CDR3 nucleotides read TGTGCCATCAGTGAGGGGGGGGTTAGCAATCAGCCCCAGCATTTT.

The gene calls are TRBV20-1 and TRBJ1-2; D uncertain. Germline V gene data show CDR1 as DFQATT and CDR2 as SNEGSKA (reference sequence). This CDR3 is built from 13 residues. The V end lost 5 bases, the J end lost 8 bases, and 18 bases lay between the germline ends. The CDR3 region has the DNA TGCAGTGCTGCCGAGACCCGGGGATGGGGCTACACCTTC. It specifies CSAAETRGWGYTF.

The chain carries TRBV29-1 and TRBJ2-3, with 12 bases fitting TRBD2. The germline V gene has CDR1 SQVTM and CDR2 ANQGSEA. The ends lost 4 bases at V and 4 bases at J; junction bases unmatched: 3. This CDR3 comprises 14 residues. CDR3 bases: TGCAGCGTTGGGGCTAGCGGGGGGGCAGATACGCAGTATTTT. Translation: CSVGASGGADTQYF.

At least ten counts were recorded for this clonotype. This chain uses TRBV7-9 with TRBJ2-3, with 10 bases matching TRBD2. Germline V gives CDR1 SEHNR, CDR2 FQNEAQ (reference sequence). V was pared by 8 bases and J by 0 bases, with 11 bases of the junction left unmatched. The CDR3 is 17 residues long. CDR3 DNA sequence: TGTGCCAGCGACGACAGCGGGAGGGCCATTAGCACAGATACGCAGTATTTT. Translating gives CASDDSGRAISTDTQYF. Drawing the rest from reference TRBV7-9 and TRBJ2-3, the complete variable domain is DTGVSQNPRHKITKRGQNVTFRCDPISEHNRLYWYRQTLGQGPEFLTYFQNEAQLEKSRLLSDRFSAERPKGSFSTLEIQRTEQGDSAMYLCASDDSGRAISTDTQYFGPGTRLTVL.

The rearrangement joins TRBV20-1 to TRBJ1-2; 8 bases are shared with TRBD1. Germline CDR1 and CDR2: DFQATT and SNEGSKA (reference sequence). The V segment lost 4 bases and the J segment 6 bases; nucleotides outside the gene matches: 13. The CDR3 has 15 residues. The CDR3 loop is CSANEPTGDGDGYTF. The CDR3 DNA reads TGCAGTGCTAACGAACCGACAGGGGATGGGGATGGCTACACCTTC.

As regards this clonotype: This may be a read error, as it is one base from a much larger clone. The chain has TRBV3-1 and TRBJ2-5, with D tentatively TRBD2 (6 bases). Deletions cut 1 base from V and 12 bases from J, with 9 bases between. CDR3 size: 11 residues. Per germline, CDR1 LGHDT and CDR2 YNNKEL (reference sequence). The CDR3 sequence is CASSQGEREYF. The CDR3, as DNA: TGTGCCAGCAGCCAAGGTGAGCGGGAGTACTTC.

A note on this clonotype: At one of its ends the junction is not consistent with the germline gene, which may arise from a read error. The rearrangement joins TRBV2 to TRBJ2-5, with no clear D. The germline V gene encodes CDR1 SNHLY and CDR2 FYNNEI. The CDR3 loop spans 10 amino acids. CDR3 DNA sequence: TGTGCCAGCGGCCAAGAGATCCAGTACTTC. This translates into CASGQEIQYF.

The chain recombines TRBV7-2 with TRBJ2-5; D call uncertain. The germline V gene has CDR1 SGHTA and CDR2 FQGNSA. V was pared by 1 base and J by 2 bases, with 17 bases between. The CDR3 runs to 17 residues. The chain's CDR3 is CASSLVRFDSLQETQYF. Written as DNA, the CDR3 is TGTGCCAGCAGCTTAGTTCGGTTTGATAGTTTACAAGAGACCCAGTACTTC. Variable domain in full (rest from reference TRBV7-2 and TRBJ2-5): GAGVSQSPSNKVTEKGKDVELRCDPISGHTALYWYRQSLGQGLEFLIYFQGNSAPDKSGLPSDRFSAERTGGSVSTLTIQRTQQEDSAVYLCASSLVRFDSLQETQYFGPGTRLLVL.

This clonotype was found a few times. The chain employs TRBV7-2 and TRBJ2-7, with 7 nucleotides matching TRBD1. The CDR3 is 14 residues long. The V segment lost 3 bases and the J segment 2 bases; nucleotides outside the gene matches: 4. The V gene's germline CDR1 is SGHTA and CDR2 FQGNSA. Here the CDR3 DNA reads TGTGCCAGCAGCTTTAAGACAGGGCCCTACGAGCAGTACTTC. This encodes CASSFKTGPYEQYF.